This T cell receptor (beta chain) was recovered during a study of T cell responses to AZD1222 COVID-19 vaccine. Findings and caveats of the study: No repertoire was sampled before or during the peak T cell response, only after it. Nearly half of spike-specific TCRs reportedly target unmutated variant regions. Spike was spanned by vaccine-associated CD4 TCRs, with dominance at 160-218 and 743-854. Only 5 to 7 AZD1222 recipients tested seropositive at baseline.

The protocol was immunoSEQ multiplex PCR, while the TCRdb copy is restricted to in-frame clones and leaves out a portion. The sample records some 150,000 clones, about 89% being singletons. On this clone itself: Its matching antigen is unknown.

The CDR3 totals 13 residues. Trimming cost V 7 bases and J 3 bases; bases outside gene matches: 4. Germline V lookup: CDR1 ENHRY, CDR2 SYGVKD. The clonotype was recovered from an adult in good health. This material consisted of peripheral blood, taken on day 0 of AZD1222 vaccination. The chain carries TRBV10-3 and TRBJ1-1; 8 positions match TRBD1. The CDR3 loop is CAITADRDTEAFF. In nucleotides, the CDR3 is TGTGCCATCACCGCGGACAGGGACACTGAAGCTTTCTTT.